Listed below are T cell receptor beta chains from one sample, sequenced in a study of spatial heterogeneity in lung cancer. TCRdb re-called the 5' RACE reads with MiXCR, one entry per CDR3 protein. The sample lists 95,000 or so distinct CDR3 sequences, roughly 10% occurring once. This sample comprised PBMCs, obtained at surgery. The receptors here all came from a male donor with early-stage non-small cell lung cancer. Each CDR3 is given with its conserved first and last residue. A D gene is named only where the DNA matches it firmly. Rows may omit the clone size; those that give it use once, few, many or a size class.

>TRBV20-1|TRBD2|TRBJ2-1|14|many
TGCAGTCTATCTTCCGGGACTACCTCCAATGAGCAGTTCTTC
CSLSSGTTSNEQFF
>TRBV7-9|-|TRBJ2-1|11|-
TGTGCCAGCAGCTTAGGTAAAAGTGCCGAATTC
CASSLGKSAEF
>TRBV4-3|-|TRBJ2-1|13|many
TGCGCCAGCAGCCAAGCCCTAGCGAGCGAGCAGTTCTTC
CASSQALASEQFF
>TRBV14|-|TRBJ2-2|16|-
TGTGCCAGCAGCCAAGTCCTTCCGAAGAGGACCGGGGAGCTGTTTTTT
CASSQVLPKRTGELFF
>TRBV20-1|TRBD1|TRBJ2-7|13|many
TGCAGTGCTCGGGGGACAGGAGTCTACGAGCAGTACTTC
CSARGTGVYEQYF
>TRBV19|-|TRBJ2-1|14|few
TGTGCCAGTAGTATACCGGCCTCCTACAATGAGCAGTTCTTC
CASSIPASYNEQFF
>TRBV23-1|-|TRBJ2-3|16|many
TGCGCCAGCAGTCTTGCCGCCTCCGGGGTAGAAGATACGCAGTATTTT
CASSLAASGVEDTQYF
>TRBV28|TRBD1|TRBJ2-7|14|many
TGTGCCAGCAGTTCGGACAGGGGTAGGTACGAGCAGTACTTC
CASSSDRGRYEQYF
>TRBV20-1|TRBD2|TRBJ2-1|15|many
TGCAGTGCTAGTCCCCCGGGACTAGCACTCAATGAGCAGTTCTTC
CSASPPGLALNEQFF
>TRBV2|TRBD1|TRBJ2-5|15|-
TGTGCCAGCAGAGGGGGACAGACGTACCAAGAGACCCAGTACTTC
CASRGGQTYQETQYF
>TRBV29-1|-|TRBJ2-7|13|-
TGCAGCGCCGAAGGGGGAGATTCTACGCAGCAGTACTTC
CSAEGGDSTQQYF
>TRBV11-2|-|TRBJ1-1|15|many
TGTGCCAGCAGCTTTCCATTCGGTGGGCACACTGAAGCTTTCTTT
CASSFPFGGHTEAFF
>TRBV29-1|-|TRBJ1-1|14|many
TGCAGCGTTATGTTACAGGAGACGAACACTGAAGCTTTCTTT
CSVMLQETNTEAFF
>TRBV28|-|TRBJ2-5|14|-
TGTGCCAGCAGTTTTCGGCAGTTCCAAGAGACCCAGTACTTC
CASSFRQFQETQYF
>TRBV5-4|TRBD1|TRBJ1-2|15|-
TGTGCCAGCAGCCCCAAAGGACAGGGGGCATTTGGCTACACCTTC
CASSPKGQGAFGYTF
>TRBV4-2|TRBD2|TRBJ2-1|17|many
TGTGCCAGCAGCCATGATGGACTAGCGGGATCGGGCGGTGAGCAGTTCTTC
CASSHDGLAGSGGEQFF
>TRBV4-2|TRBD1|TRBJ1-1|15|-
TGTGCCAGCAGCCAAGCGCTACAGGGGATCACTGAAGCTTTCTTT
CASSQALQGITEAFF
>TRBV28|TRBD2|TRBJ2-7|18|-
TGTGCCAGCAGTTCGCCGGGACTAGCGGGAGTAGAGGTCTACGAGCAGTACTTC
CASSSPGLAGVEVYEQYF
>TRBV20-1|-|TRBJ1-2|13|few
TGCAGTGCTAGAGTGGCGGTGAACTATGGCTACACCTTC
CSARVAVNYGYTF
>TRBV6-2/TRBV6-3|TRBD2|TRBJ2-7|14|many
TGTGCCAGCAGTTACGGGGGACTAGTATCCGAGCAGTACTTC
CASSYGGLVSEQYF
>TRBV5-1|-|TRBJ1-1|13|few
TGCGCCAGCAGCTCCCTCGTCCCGACTGAAGCTTTCTTT
CASSSLVPTEAFF
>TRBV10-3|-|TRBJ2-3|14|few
TGTGCCATCAGTGAGTCGCAGGGGACAGATACGCAGTATTTT
CAISESQGTDTQYF
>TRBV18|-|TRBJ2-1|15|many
TGTGCCAGCTCACCCTCCGGGGGCGCCACGGGTGAGCAGTTCTTC
CASSPSGGATGEQFF
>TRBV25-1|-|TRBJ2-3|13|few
TGTGCCAGCAGTGAATTGTTGTCGGGAGCGCAGTATTTT
CASSELLSGAQYF
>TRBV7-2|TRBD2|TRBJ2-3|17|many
TGTGCCAGCAGCTTCTGGACTAGCGGGGGGGCTACAGATACGCAGTATTTT
CASSFWTSGGATDTQYF
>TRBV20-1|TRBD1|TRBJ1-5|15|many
TGCAGTGCAATTCACCGGGACAGGGGGTATCAGCCCCAGCATTTT
CSAIHRDRGYQPQHF
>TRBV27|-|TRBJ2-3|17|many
TGTGCCAGCAGTAACCTCTTTAAACCTGAAGAAAAATATACGCAGTATTTT
CASSNLFKPEEKYTQYF
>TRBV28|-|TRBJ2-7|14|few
TGTGCCAGCAGTCTATTGGGCAGTGGGTACGAGCAGTACTTC
CASSLLGSGYEQYF